The 28 T cell receptor beta chains in this list originate from one sample, sequenced in a study of memory CD4+ T cells and cytomegalovirus serostatus. The repertoire was sequenced with immunoSEQ multiplex PCR; TCRdb's copy has only in-frame clones and lacks some. The repertoire has approximately 65,000 clones, roughly 80% of them found once; the top ten carry 0.88%. Single viable CD3+CD4+CD8-CD45RO+ cells were sorted as the memory CD4+ T cells. Sequenced sample: memory CD4+ T cells from blood. Receptors originate from an adult in good health and CMV-seronegative.

The chain carries TRBV5-4 and TRBJ1-1; D is unresolved. This CDR3 region has 12 residues. Deletions cut 0 bases from V and 13 bases from J, with 13 bases between. Looked up from germline, CDR1 is SGHNT and CDR2 is YYREEE (reference sequence). The CDR3 DNA sequence: TGTGCCAGCAGCTTGGACAAATTGGTTAGTTTCTTT. Protein sequence: CASSLDKLVSFF.

This rearrangement joins TRBV7-9 to TRBJ1-1, with 7 bases identical to TRBD1. From germline, CDR1 is SEHNR and CDR2 FQNEAQ (reference sequence). J lost 1 base, V lost 3 bases, and 2 bases had no gene match. This CDR3 has 14 residues. For the CDR3, the DNA is TGTGCCAGCAGCTTGGGACAGCCGAACACTGAAGCTTTCTTT. This sequence encodes CASSLGQPNTEAFF.

The rearrangement uses TRBV27 and TRBJ2-5; the D gene could be TRBD1 or TRBD2 (6 bases each). Germline loops: CDR1 MNHEY, CDR2 SMNVEV (reference sequence). The CDR3 totals 14 residues. The V end was cut by 1 base, the J end by 1 base, with 7 bases between. In DNA form, the CDR3 reads TGTGCCAGCAGTTTATGGGGGGCCCAAGAGACCCAGTACTTC. The encoded protein is CASSLWGAQETQYF.

This chain uses TRBV7-6 with TRBJ1-2; no firm D call. Trimming shortened V by 1 base and J by 6 bases, and 6 bases separated the two germline ends. Germline V CDR1 and CDR2: SGHVS, FNYEAQ. This CDR3 region has 12 residues. This CDR3 is CASSLGKDGYTF. The CDR3 coding sequence is TGTGCCAGCAGCTTAGGCAAAGATGGCTACACCTTC.

J is TRBJ2-5 and V is TRBV4-2; TRBD2 aligns across 9 bases. Germline V gene lookup returns CDR1 LGHNA and CDR2 YNFKEQ. CDR3 length equals 15 residues. The V and J ends lost 2 bases and 0 bases, in that order; junction bases with no gene match: 1. CDR3 amino acids: CASSQTSGYQETQYF. The CDR3 DNA reads TGTGCCAGCAGCCAAACTAGCGGGTACCAAGAGACCCAGTACTTC.

This clone has a handful of counts. The chain has TRBV18 and TRBJ1-5; D uncertain. V was pared by 1 base and J by 0 bases, with 4 bases between. The CDR3 length is 14 residues. In germline, CDR1 is KGHSH, CDR2 LQKENI. The CDR3 nucleotides read TGTGCCAGCTCACCACAAAATAGCAATCAGCCCCAGCATTTT. Amino acids: CASSPQNSNQPQHF.

The V and J genes are TRBV19 and TRBJ1-1; TRBD1 might be the D (5 bases). The germline V gene encodes CDR1 LNHDA and CDR2 SQIVND (reference sequence). V lost 3 bases, J lost 8 bases, and 13 bases lay in between. The CDR3 is made up of 13 amino acids. CDR3 sequence reads: CASSMARRGEAFF. The CDR3 DNA follows: TGTGCCAGTAGTATGGCCAGGCGGGGGGAAGCTTTCTTT.

The rearrangement links TRBV27 to TRBJ1-5, with no clear D. The germline V gene encodes CDR1 MNHEY and CDR2 SMNVEV (reference sequence). V lost 4 bases to trimming and J lost 7 bases, with 14 bases between them. The CDR3 consists of 14 residues. The CDR3 sequence is CASSSSGPGQPQHF. DNA for the CDR3: TGTGCCAGCAGTTCCTCCGGACCCGGGCAGCCCCAGCATTTT.

This sequence joins TRBV28 and TRBJ2-5; D perhaps matches TRBD1 (6 bases). The CDR3 length is 14 residues. Germline CDR1 and CDR2: MDHEN and SYDVKM. Between the trimmed V and J ends, which lost 4 bases and 2 bases, there was a span of 11 bases. CDR3 DNA sequence: TGTGCCAGCAGTTCTCCAGACAGGCAAGAGACCCAGTACTTC. Protein: CASSSPDRQETQYF.

The J gene is TRBJ1-1, the V gene TRBV5-1; TRBD1 might be the D (5 bases). The V and J ends lost 0 bases and 4 bases respectively, with 10 bases between them. Germline loops: CDR1 SGHRS, CDR2 YFSETQ. This CDR3 is 14 amino acids long. CDR3 amino acids: CASSLGSQVTEAFF. The CDR3 nucleotides read TGCGCCAGCAGCTTGGGCTCACAGGTCACTGAAGCTTTCTTT.

This clone appeared a few times. The chain carries TRBV5-6 and TRBJ1-3; D ambiguous. The V end was cut by 4 bases, the J end by 0 bases, with 5 bases between. The germline CDR1 and CDR2 sequences are SGHDT and YYEEEE. The CDR3 is made up of 13 amino acids. The DNA of the CDR3 is TGTGCCAGCAGCGCGTACTCTGGAAACACCATATATTTT. As protein: CASSAYSGNTIYF.

In DNA form, the CDR3 reads TGCAGCGGTGCCCCATCGGAGGACTATGGCTACACCTTC. Protein: CSGAPSEDYGYTF. The chain has TRBV29-1 and TRBJ1-2; D call uncertain. There are 13 residues in the CDR3. Deletions cut 7 bases from V and 3 bases from J, with 15 bases between. Germline loops: CDR1 SQVTM, CDR2 ANQGSEA.

This clone was seen a single time. The chain joins TRBV2 to TRBJ1-1; D is possibly TRBD1 (5 bases). The germline V gene has CDR1 SNHLY and CDR2 FYNNEI. Deletions cut 7 bases from V and 2 bases from J, with 14 bases between. The CDR3 loop spans 14 amino acids. The CDR3 spells CASTQTGPNTEAFF. CDR3 DNA sequence: TGTGCCAGCACGCAAACAGGACCTAACACTGAAGCTTTCTTT.

The J gene is TRBJ1-2, the V gene TRBV6-5; TRBD1 aligns across 8 bases. Germline V lookup: CDR1 MNHEY, CDR2 SVGAGI. V was pared by 2 bases and J by 7 bases, with 3 bases of the junction left unmatched. CDR3 length: 13 residues. The CDR3 DNA reads as TGTGCCAGCAGTTACGGACAGGGCCGTGGCTACACCTTC. This sequence encodes CASSYGQGRGYTF.

This chain joins TRBV28 and TRBJ2-3; 9 nucleotides match TRBD1. The CDR3 totals 15 residues. J gave up 8 bases and V 5 bases, and 11 bases lay outside the gene matches. Germline CDR1 MDHEN, CDR2 SYDVKM. The CDR3 bases are TGTGCCAGCAGTGCCCGGGGGGACAGGGACGGTACGCAGTATTTT. It translates to CASSARGDRDGTQYF.

The CDR3 sequence is CASSEALPTGRNTIYF. The CDR3 region has the DNA TGTGCCAGCAGTGAAGCGCTTCCGACAGGGCGAAACACCATATATTTT. The genes are TRBV6-1 and TRBJ1-3; 7 positions match TRBD1. The CDR3 loop spans 16 amino acids. V shed 0 bases, J shed 5 bases, and the junction held 7 bases outside the gene matches. The germline V gene has CDR1 MNHNS and CDR2 SASEGT.

This chain joins TRBV28 and TRBJ1-2; tentatively, D is TRBD1 (6 bases). The CDR3 is made up of 14 amino acids. Germline V gives CDR1 MDHEN, CDR2 SYDVKM. V lost 6 bases and J 7 bases, leaving 18 bases between the germline ends. CDR3 sequence: CASSPPDSFGGYTF. For the CDR3, the DNA is TGTGCCAGCAGCCCCCCGGACAGCTTTGGTGGCTACACCTTC.

This chain joins TRBV19 and TRBJ1-4, with a weak D call TRBD1 (5 bases). This CDR3 is 14 amino acids long. Looked up from germline, CDR1 is LNHDA and CDR2 is SQIVND (reference sequence). Trimming took 3 bases from V and 2 from J, leaving 7 bases between them. CDR3 in amino acids: CASSIRDTNEKLFF. CDR3 bases: TGTGCCAGTAGTATCCGGGACACTAATGAAAAACTGTTTTTT.

Of note for this clone: Other nucleotide sequences from this sample produce the same CDR3. The V call is TRBV4-1, the J call TRBJ2-7, with a possible D match to TRBD1 (6 bases). The CDR3 sequence is 13 residues long. V lost 0 bases, J lost 4 bases, and 7 bases lay in between. Per the germline V gene, CDR1 is MGHRA and CDR2 is YSYEKL. The CDR3 nucleotides are TGCGCCAGCAGCCAAGAGACAGGATACGAGCAGTACTTC. Translating gives CASSQETGYEQYF.

The chain couples TRBV27 to TRBJ2-2, with D perhaps being TRBD1 or TRBD2 (5 bases each). Trimming pared 1 base from V and 2 bases from J, leaving 11 bases between. This CDR3 region has 16 residues. The V gene's germline CDR1 is MNHEY and CDR2 SMNVEV (reference sequence). The CDR3 DNA reads TGTGCCAGCAGTTTATTTGGGGGAGATAACACCGGGGAGCTGTTTTTT. This gives the protein CASSLFGGDNTGELFF.

The genes are TRBV19 and TRBJ1-2; TRBD1 might be the D (6 bases). Per germline, CDR1 LNHDA and CDR2 SQIVND (reference sequence). This CDR3 has 16 residues. Between the trimmed V and J ends, which lost 7 bases and 0 bases, there was a span of 18 bases. The CDR3 DNA follows: TGTGCCAGTATTACGGACAGCAGATATCCTAACTATGGCTACACCTTC. Its protein product is CASITDSRYPNYGYTF.

This chain uses TRBV7-9 with TRBJ2-5; 7 nucleotides line up with TRBD2. The CDR3 is 16 residues long. V dropped 2 bases and J dropped 5; count of bases not matched to a gene: 11. Per the germline V gene, CDR1 is SEHNR and CDR2 is FQNEAQ (reference sequence). The CDR3: CASSLMGGDSTETQYF. The CDR3 nucleotides read TGTGCCAGCAGCTTAATGGGGGGGGACTCAACGGAGACCCAGTACTTC.

V gene TRBV5-4 combines with J gene TRBJ2-7, with D perhaps being TRBD1 or TRBD2 (5 bases each). CDR1 SGHNT and CDR2 YYREEE come from the germline V gene (reference sequence). V lost 4 bases to trimming and J lost 6 bases, with 17 bases between them. The CDR3 covers 14 residues. CDR3 sequence reads: CASSIEGTTGEQYF. As DNA, the CDR3 is TGTGCCAGCAGCATTGAAGGGACCACTGGCGAGCAGTACTTC.

This clone has only one observation. The rearrangement links TRBV6-1 to TRBJ1-1, with 7 bases fitting TRBD1. CDR3 length equals 15 residues. From germline, CDR1 is MNHNS and CDR2 SASEGT. Trimming cost V 4 bases and J 2 bases; bases outside gene matches: 7. CDR3 sequence: CASSGPGQINTEAFF. The CDR3 DNA reads TGTGCCAGCAGTGGGCCGGGACAGATAAACACTGAAGCTTTCTTT.

The chain recombines TRBV6-1 with TRBJ1-1; tentative D call: TRBD1 (6 bases). The CDR3 totals 14 residues. Germline values: CDR1 MNHNS, CDR2 SASEGT. The V end lost 7 bases, the J end lost 4 bases, and 16 bases lay between the germline ends. The CDR3 sequence: CASNLGGLSTEAFF. The CDR3, as DNA: TGTGCCAGCAACCTTGGGGGGCTAAGCACTGAAGCTTTCTTT.

This sequence joins TRBV19 and TRBJ1-4; tentatively, D is TRBD1 (5 bases). This CDR3 is built from 14 residues. The germline CDR1 and CDR2 sequences are LNHDA and SQIVND (reference sequence). V lost 6 bases and J 0 bases, leaving 8 bases between the germline ends. The chain's CDR3 is CASRRTSTNEKLFF. The CDR3 bases are TGTGCCAGTAGGCGGACATCAACTAATGAAAAACTGTTTTTT. Drawing the rest from reference TRBV19 and TRBJ1-4, the complete variable domain is DGGITQSPKYLFRKEGQNVTLSCEQNLNHDAMYWYRQDPGQGLRLIYYSQIVNDFQKGDIAEGYSVSREKKESFPLTVTSAQKNPTAFYLCASRRTSTNEKLFFGSGTQLSVL.

V gene TRBV30 combines with J gene TRBJ2-5, with unresolved D. V shed 1 base and J shed 1 base, with 1 base lying between them. CDR1 and CDR2 (germline): GTSNPN, SVGIG (reference sequence). This CDR3 has 11 amino acids. The CDR3 DNA sequence: TGTGCCTGGAGTGCCCAAGAGACCCAGTACTTC. It translates to CAWSAQETQYF.

The chain combines TRBV5-1 with TRBJ1-6; 8 nucleotides align to TRBD1. The CDR3 spans 16 residues. Germline CDR1 is SGHRS and CDR2 is YFSETQ. The V segment lost 6 bases and the J segment 0 bases; nucleotides outside the gene matches: 5. CDR3 in DNA: TGCGCCAGCATGGGGGACAGGAGCTCCTATAATTCACCCCTCCACTTT. Its translation is CASMGDRSSYNSPLHF.